One and the same sample provided the 25 T cell receptor beta chains below, sequenced in a study of PD-L1 blockade in urothelial cancer. Profiling relied on immunoSEQ multiplex PCR, and the TCRdb table lists in-frame clones only, not all of them. This table holds about 51,000 clones, about 86% found once. This sample comprised PBMCs, obtained around atezolizumab (anti-PD-L1) treatment. The source of these receptors is a man in his fifties or sixties with urothelial cancer.

The chain recombines TRBV13 with TRBJ1-2; 8 bases are a match to TRBD1. Germline CDR1 is PRHDT and CDR2 is FYEKMQ (reference sequence). The CDR3 has 14 residues. V was pared by 0 bases and J by 7 bases, with 4 bases of the junction left unmatched. CDR3 in DNA: TGTGCCAGCAGCTTAGGGCAGGGGGCTGGTGGCTACACCTTC. Its translation: CASSLGQGAGGYTF.

The chain uses TRBV7-8 and TRBJ2-2; D perhaps matches TRBD1 (6 bases). The CDR3 covers 13 residues. Deletions cut 5 bases from V and 7 bases from J, with 11 bases between. Germline loops: CDR1 SGHVS, CDR2 FQNEAQ. The CDR3 loop reads CASSHQGLGELFF. CDR3 DNA: TGTGCCAGCAGCCACCAGGGGCTCGGGGAGCTGTTTTTT.

The chain recombines TRBV23-1 with TRBJ2-5, with 7 bases lining up with TRBD1. TRBV23-1 is an open reading frame whose function is uncertain. Unmatched junction bases numbered 14, after V lost 8 bases and J lost 5 bases. The CDR3 extends over 15 amino acids. The CDR3 spells CASPQSTGVEETQYF. CDR3 in DNA: TGCGCCAGCCCTCAGTCCACAGGGGTGGAGGAGACCCAGTACTTC.

V usage is TRBV5-4 and J usage is TRBJ1-3, with 9 bases matching TRBD1. This CDR3 has 17 amino acids. The V gene end was trimmed by 2 bases and the J gene end by 0 bases; junction bases not matched to a gene: 6. Germline CDR1 reads SGHNT; CDR2 reads YYREEE (reference sequence). CDR3 sequence: CASSLGTGLYSGNTIYF. The CDR3 DNA is TGTGCCAGCAGCTTAGGGACAGGGTTATACTCTGGAAACACCATATATTTT.

V usage is TRBV7-2 and J usage is TRBJ2-1; TRBD2 agrees at 9 bases. Germline trimming cut 2 bases from V and 5 bases from J; bases unmatched to any gene: 10. The germline gives CDR1 SGHTA, CDR2 FQGNSA. The CDR3 loop spans 17 amino acids. As DNA, the CDR3 is TGTGCCAGCAGCTTAATGGCGGGGGGGCCTCCCCACAATGAGCAGTTCTTC. As protein: CASSLMAGGPPHNEQFF.

The chain carries TRBV29-1 and TRBJ2-5; TRBD1 might be the D (6 bases). Germline values: CDR1 SQVTM, CDR2 ANQGSEA. The length of the CDR3 is 15 residues. Trimming removed 4 bases from V and 5 bases from J, with 20 bases in between. The CDR3 region is CSVVINRDTRETQYF. CDR3 nucleotides: TGCAGCGTTGTCATTAACCGGGACACAAGGGAGACCCAGTACTTC.

CDR3 nucleotides: TGTGCCAGCAGCTTGCGGGGGAACACTGAAGCTTTCTTT. Translation: CASSLRGNTEAFF. V gene TRBV5-5 combines with J gene TRBJ1-1; the D is unclear. Looked up from germline, CDR1 is SGHKS and CDR2 is YYEKEE (reference sequence). CDR3 length equals 13 residues. The ends were cut back, 1 base at V and 1 base at J, with 5 bases in the middle.

J is TRBJ1-2 and V is TRBV9; D unresolved. CDR3 length: 13 residues. The germline V gene has CDR1 SGDLS and CDR2 YYNGEE. V dropped 6 bases and J dropped 4 bases, with 13 bases sitting between them. The CDR3 region is CASTPGGGYGYTF. The CDR3 nucleotides read TGTGCCAGCACCCCAGGAGGTGGCTATGGCTACACCTTC.

This chain joins TRBV6-1 and TRBJ1-5, with 9 bases that match TRBD1. The germline V gene has CDR1 MNHNS and CDR2 SASEGT. Trimming cost V 8 bases and J 5 bases; bases outside gene matches: 10. The CDR3 extends over 15 amino acids. Here the CDR3 reads CASFDPGQGYQPQHF. The CDR3, as DNA: TGTGCCAGCTTCGATCCGGGACAGGGATATCAGCCCCAGCATTTT.

The chain joins TRBV19 to TRBJ1-5, with unresolved D. Deletions cut 9 bases from V and 0 bases from J, with 15 bases between. Germline V gene data show CDR1 as LNHDA and CDR2 as SQIVND (reference sequence). The CDR3 sequence is 15 residues long. The CDR3 DNA reads as TGTGCCAGCGTAATCCAGGCTTATAGCAATCAGCCCCAGCATTTT. Encoded protein: CASVIQAYSNQPQHF.

The CDR3 spells CSAPGQGGYTF. Written as DNA, the CDR3 is TGCAGTGCACCCGGACAGGGCGGCTACACCTTC. This sequence joins TRBV20-1 and TRBJ1-2; 8 positions match TRBD1. Germline loops: CDR1 DFQATT, CDR2 SNEGSKA (reference sequence). V trimming: 6 bases; J trimming: 8 bases; junction bases outside the gene matches: 5. This CDR3 has 11 amino acids.

The gene calls are TRBV5-1 and TRBJ1-1, with TRBD1 as a possible D gene (6 bases). This CDR3 region has 15 residues. Deletions cut 1 base from V and 0 bases from J, with 10 bases between. Germline-derived CDR1 and CDR2 are SGHRS and YFSETQ. The CDR3: CASSLSGAMNTEAFF. In DNA form, the CDR3 reads TGCGCCAGCAGCTTGTCAGGGGCCATGAACACTGAAGCTTTCTTT.

The chain carries TRBV7-9 and TRBJ2-2; TRBD1 might be the D (6 bases). Trimming took 1 base from V and 2 from J, leaving 11 bases between them. The CDR3 contains 16 residues. The V gene's germline CDR1 is SEHNR and CDR2 FQNEAQ (reference sequence). CDR3 in amino acids: CASSLVGGSNTGELFF. The DNA for the CDR3 is TGTGCCAGCAGCTTAGTTGGGGGCTCCAACACCGGGGAGCTGTTTTTT.

The chain uses TRBV5-8 and TRBJ1-2; 8 bases are a match to TRBD1. CDR1 is SGHTS, CDR2 YDEGEE, per germline. V lost 3 bases to trimming and J lost 0 bases; unmatched junction nucleotides: 7. The length of the CDR3 is 16 residues. The chain's CDR3 is CASSSNRGISNYGYTF. In DNA form, the CDR3 reads TGTGCCAGCAGCTCGAACAGGGGGATCTCTAACTATGGCTACACCTTC.

The V gene is TRBV4-2, the J gene TRBJ2-7; 7 nucleotides line up with TRBD1. With V trimmed by 8 bases and J by 3 bases, 13 bases remained unmatched. Germline lookup yields CDR1 LGHNA and CDR2 YNFKEQ. This CDR3 contains 15 residues. The CDR3, as DNA: TGTGCCAGCGCCCTCCATAGGGACAGCAACTACGAGCAGTACTTC. This encodes CASALHRDSNYEQYF.

The genes are TRBV5-6 and TRBJ2-1; D is perhaps TRBD1 (5 bases). Germline V CDR1 and CDR2: SGHDT, YYEEEE. The length of the CDR3 is 11 residues. Trimming took 4 bases from V and 7 from J, leaving 6 bases between them. As DNA, the CDR3 is TGTGCCAGCAGCAGGACAAATGAGCAGTTCTTC. It translates to CASSRTNEQFF.

This rearrangement joins TRBV6-1 to TRBJ2-7; maybe TRBD1 (6 bases). CDR1 and CDR2 (germline): MNHNS, SASEGT. V lost 7 bases and J lost 3, with 16 bases in between. The CDR3 length is 14 residues. The CDR3: CASTNRDKFYEQYF. CDR3 coding DNA: TGTGCCAGCACCAACCGGGACAAATTCTACGAGCAGTACTTC.

The rearrangement uses TRBV7-9 and TRBJ1-1; D perhaps matches TRBD1 (5 bases). CDR3 length: 16 residues. Trimming left V 4 bases short and J 3 bases short, with 18 bases between. CDR1 is SEHNR, CDR2 FQNEAQ, per germline (reference sequence). In DNA form, the CDR3 reads TGTGCCAGCAGCTCAGGGCGGGGCGGTTGGGACACTGAAGCTTTCTTT. This encodes CASSSGRGGWDTEAFF.

Only one count was recorded for this clone. The chain uses TRBV7-8 and TRBJ1-1; D is ambiguous. Germline V gives CDR1 SGHVS, CDR2 FQNEAQ. Trimming shortened V by 4 bases and J by 3 bases, and 15 bases separated the two germline ends. The CDR3 is made up of 15 amino acids. CDR3 in amino acids: CASSSQSRFYTEAFF. The CDR3 DNA reads as TGTGCCAGCAGCTCCCAATCGAGGTTCTACACTGAAGCTTTCTTT.

The genes are TRBV5-1 and TRBJ2-1; a weak D match, TRBD2 (6 bases). The CDR3 contains 15 residues. The V and J ends lost 3 bases and 6 bases respectively, with 16 bases between them. CDR1 is SGHRS and CDR2 is YFSETQ in the germline V gene. CDR3 DNA sequence: TGCGCCAGCAGCTACGTAGCGGCCCTAGGCAATGAGCAGTTCTTC. Encoded protein: CASSYVAALGNEQFF.

This clone was recorded a few times. The genes are TRBV15 and TRBJ1-5; tentative D call: TRBD1 (5 bases). This CDR3 is 16 amino acids long. Trimming took off 2 bases at V and 3 bases at J, with 14 bases between the two ends. Germline loops: CDR1 LNHNV, CDR2 YYDKDF (reference sequence). CDR3 protein: CATSRSGDSYNQPQHF. CDR3 bases: TGTGCCACCAGCAGATCCGGAGACAGCTACAATCAGCCCCAGCATTTT.

The chain combines TRBV10-2 with TRBJ2-7; 11 nucleotides agree with TRBD2. Germline V gene lookup returns CDR1 WSHSY and CDR2 SAAADI. V shed 8 bases, J shed 0 bases, and the junction held 9 bases outside the gene matches. The CDR3 has 16 amino acids. In nucleotides, the CDR3 is TGCGCCAGCCGCCCGGGGGGGACTAGCGGCTCCTACGAGCAGTACTTC. As protein: CASRPGGTSGSYEQYF.

This clone was recorded a few times. The chain employs TRBV10-1 and TRBJ1-4; 9 bases fit TRBD1. This CDR3 is built from 16 residues. Germline CDR1 is WNHNN and CDR2 is SYGVQD (reference sequence). The J segment lost 1 base and the V segment lost 4 bases, leaving 4 bases of the junction unmatched. The chain's CDR3 is CASSGGDRETNEKLFF. In nucleotides, the CDR3 is TGCGCCAGCAGTGGCGGGGACAGGGAAACTAATGAAAAACTGTTTTTT.

In its sample, this clone was seen a few times. In nucleotides, the CDR3 is TGTGCCAGCAGCCTACTAGCGGGTTCCTCCTACAATGAGCAGTTCTTC. It specifies CASSLLAGSSYNEQFF. V and J are TRBV5-6 and TRBJ2-1, with 9 bases aligning to TRBD2. CDR3 length equals 16 residues. In germline, CDR1 is SGHDT, CDR2 YYEEEE. V lost 4 bases and J lost 0; bases outside the gene matches: 5. Full variable domain (rest looked up from reference TRBV5-6 and TRBJ2-1): DAGVTQSPTHLIKTRGQQVTLRCSPKSGHDTVSWYQQALGQGPQFIFQYYEEEERQRGNFPDRFSGHQFPNYSSELNVNALLLGDSALYLCASSLLAGSSYNEQFFGPGTRLTVL.

V usage is TRBV10-3 and J usage is TRBJ2-1; tentative D call: TRBD2 (6 bases). This CDR3 comprises 14 residues. CDR1 is ENHRY and CDR2 is SYGVKD in the germline V gene. Trimming took off 2 bases at V and 1 base at J, with 6 bases between the two ends. This CDR3 reads CAISEGGSYNEQFF. CDR3 coding DNA: TGTGCCATCAGTGAGGGGGGGTCCTACAATGAGCAGTTCTTC.